This T cell receptor (beta chain) comes out of a study of cytomegalovirus exposure and HLA in healthy donors. Points from the study as a whole: The study designated 150 or so TCR beta chains cytomegalovirus-associated.

As for this clone: Its antigen is still unknown.

A multiplex PCR was run with 60 Vbeta primers and 13 Jbeta primers. The method was immunoSEQ multiplex PCR; TCRdb's version includes in-frame clones alone and lacks a portion of them. Recorded for this sample: 50,000 to 70,000 clones. CDR1 is SQVTM and CDR2 is ANQGSEA in the germline V gene. V shed 4 bases and J 8 bases; nucleotides not matched to a gene: 5. The CDR3 has 13 amino acids. The specimen was PBMCs. This sequence was found in a woman between 18 and 29 years old in good health and CMV-seronegative. This rearrangement joins TRBV29-1 to TRBJ2-1; TRBD2 matches 10 bases. Here the CDR3 DNA reads TGCAGCGTTGCAGCGGGAGGGCCCTATGAGCAGTTCTTC. As protein: CSVAAGGPYEQFF.